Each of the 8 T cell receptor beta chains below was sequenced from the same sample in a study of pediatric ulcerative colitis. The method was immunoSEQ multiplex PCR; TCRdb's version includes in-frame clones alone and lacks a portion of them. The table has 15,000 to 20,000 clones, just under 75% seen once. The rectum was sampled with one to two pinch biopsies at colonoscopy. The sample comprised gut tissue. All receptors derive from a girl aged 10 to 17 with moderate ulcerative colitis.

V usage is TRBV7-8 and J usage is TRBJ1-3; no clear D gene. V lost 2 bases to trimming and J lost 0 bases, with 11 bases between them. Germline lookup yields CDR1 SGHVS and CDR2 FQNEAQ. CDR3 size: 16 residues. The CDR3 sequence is CASSLQLSYSGNTIYF. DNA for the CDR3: TGTGCCAGCAGCTTACAGCTTAGTTACTCTGGAAACACCATATATTTT.

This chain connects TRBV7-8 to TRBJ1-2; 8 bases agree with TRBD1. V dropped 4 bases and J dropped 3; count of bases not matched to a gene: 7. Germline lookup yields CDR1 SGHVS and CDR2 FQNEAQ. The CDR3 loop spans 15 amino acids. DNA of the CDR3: TGTGCCAGCAGCTGGACCGGGACAGGAGACTATGGCTACACCTTC. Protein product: CASSWTGTGDYGYTF.

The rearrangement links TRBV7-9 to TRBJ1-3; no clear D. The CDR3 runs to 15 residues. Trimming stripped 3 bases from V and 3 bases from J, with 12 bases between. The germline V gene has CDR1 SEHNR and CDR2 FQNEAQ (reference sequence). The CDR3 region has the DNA TGTGCCAGCAGCTTGGCAGCTTCTTTTGGAAACACCATATATTTT. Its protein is CASSLAASFGNTIYF.

Here the CDR3 DNA reads TGTGCCAGCTCACCGGACCCCGGCTTGGGTCAGCCCCAGCATTTT. The encoded protein is CASSPDPGLGQPQHF. J is TRBJ1-5 and V is TRBV18; unclear D gene. The length of the CDR3 is 15 residues. Germline CDR1 is KGHSH and CDR2 is LQKENI. Trimming removed 3 bases from V and 6 bases from J, with 15 bases in between.

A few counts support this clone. In DNA, the CDR3 is TGTGCCAGCAGCCCACGGACTAGAGACAATGAGCAGTTCTTC. It specifies CASSPRTRDNEQFF. The chain couples TRBV13 to TRBJ2-1; 7 nucleotides agree with TRBD2. V dropped 5 bases and J dropped 5; count of bases not matched to a gene: 6. Germline assignment: CDR1 PRHDT and CDR2 FYEKMQ (reference sequence). The CDR3 extends over 14 amino acids.

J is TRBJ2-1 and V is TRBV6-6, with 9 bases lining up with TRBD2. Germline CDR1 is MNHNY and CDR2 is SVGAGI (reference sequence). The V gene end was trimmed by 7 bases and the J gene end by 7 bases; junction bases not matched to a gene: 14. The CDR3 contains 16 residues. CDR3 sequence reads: CASTPEIAGAGNEQFF. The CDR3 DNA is TGTGCCAGCACGCCCGAGATAGCGGGGGCGGGGAATGAGCAGTTCTTC.

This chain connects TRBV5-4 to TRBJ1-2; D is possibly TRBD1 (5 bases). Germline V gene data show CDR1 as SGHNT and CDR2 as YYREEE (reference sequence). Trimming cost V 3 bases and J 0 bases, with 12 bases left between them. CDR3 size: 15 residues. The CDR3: CASSSKTDANYGYTF. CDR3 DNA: TGTGCCAGCAGCTCTAAGACAGACGCTAACTATGGCTACACCTTC.

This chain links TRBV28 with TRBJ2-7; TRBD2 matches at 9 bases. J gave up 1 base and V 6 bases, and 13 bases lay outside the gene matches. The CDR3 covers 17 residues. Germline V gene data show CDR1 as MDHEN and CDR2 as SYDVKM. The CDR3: CASSFELAGGLSYEQYF. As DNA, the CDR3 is TGTGCCAGCAGCTTCGAATTGGCGGGAGGGTTATCCTACGAGCAGTACTTC.